This T cell receptor beta chain was retrieved from a study of OX40 agonist ivuxolimab in advanced cancers. This clone showed up just once. Sequenced by immunoSEQ multiplex PCR; TCRdb stores in-frame clones only, minus some. Among tens of thousands of clones listed, around 76% were seen once. Germline-derived CDR1 and CDR2 are MNHEY and SVGAGI. Trimming took off 2 bases at V and 11 bases at J, with 18 bases between the two ends. The CDR3 has 14 amino acids. Sequences were derived from CD4+ or CD8+ T cells sorted from blood, sampled in a trial of the OX40 agonist ivuxolimab. The chain carries TRBV6-5 and TRBJ1-1; D unresolved. This sequence originates from an adult with an advanced solid tumor such as melanoma, head and neck, liver or kidney cancer. CDR3 sequence: CASSYRQTHSVAFF. In DNA, the CDR3 is TGTGCCAGCAGTTACCGGCAGACTCATTCAGTGGCTTTCTTT.